This TCR beta chain emerged from a study of PD-L1 blockade in urothelial cancer (dated 2017 in TCRdb). As for the study more broadly: Every patient began therapy in 2014 and was given atezolizumab 1,200 mg intravenously every 3 weeks. The study, an exploratory multi-omic analysis, examined somatic, immune and clinical correlates of response to PD-L1 blockade with atezolizumab in urothelial cancer. In the same patients, whole exome sequencing and RNA sequencing of pretreatment tumors were performed in addition to TCR sequencing. Pretreatment tumor samples and matched peripheral blood, collected serially before and after atezolizumab treatment, underwent TCR sequencing. Durable clinical benefit was defined as progression-free survival longer than 6 months, and TCR features were also tested against progression-free and overall survival. Fewer than ten patients reached durable clinical benefit, while some 20 patients did not. Pretreatment blood TCR-seq was available for under 35 patients, at least one posttreatment blood collection was obtained for around 24 patients, and tumor TCR-seq was available for around 24 patients. Blood samples were analyzed at 3 weeks after treatment start (second dose) and at 6 weeks after treatment start. A median of about 140,000 T cells and 80,000 or so unique TCRs was obtained from blood samples, and a median clonality of approximately 0.08 was observed. An ECOG performance status of 0 or 1 was recorded for the patients, and 0 to 3 prior chemotherapy regimens had been received by the patients. About 85% of the roughly 29 patients were males with bladder-origin urothelial cancer, and about 60% of the roughly 29 reported a prior smoking history. The investigation overall reported the following: Small sample size (n of about 30) and many exploratory analyses mean the results are intended to be hypothesis-generating. At 3 weeks after the start of treatment, tumor-associated TCR clones in peripheral blood had expanded more in patients with durable benefit (n of about 20, p = 0.022). Improved progression-free and overall survival was found to be associated with pretreatment peripheral blood TCR clonality below the median.

This clone has more than one count but fewer than ten. Its cognate antigen has yet to be identified. No per-base quality is available; no much larger clone lies one base away. CDR1 and CDR2 were assigned from the germline V gene as SGHRS and YFSETQ. Here V drops 6 bases and J drops 2 bases, and the junction holds 7 bases not matched to any gene. Reading from cysteine to phenylalanine, the CDR3 counts 14 amino acids. Here the CDR3 DNA is all that survives: 42 bases in frame from base 1. To estimate absolute template abundance from read counts, synthetic TCR analog templates were spiked into each PCR. TCRbeta CDR3 regions were amplified from genomic DNA with bias-controlled V and J gene primers using the immunoSEQ assay. Rearranged TCRbeta segments were sequenced at approximately 20X coverage. Per the authors' processing: Clustering was used to correct sequencing errors, and CDR3s were annotated against IMGT to assign V, D and J genes. Out-of-frame and stop-codon sequences were excluded, and only productive TCRbeta rearrangements were used in downstream analyses. Clonality was calculated as one minus the Shannon entropy normalized by the log of the number of unique productive sequences. Fisher's exact test with Benjamini-Hochberg correction, at a threshold of adjusted p below 0.01, was used to find clones that differed between time points or between blood and tumor. TCRdb took over this immuneACCESS table, retaining in-frame rearrangements with V and J assigned. Such tables are incomplete; in checked studies, under half of the missing clones stem from an unresolved V gene, and the remainder is unexplained. V and J calls and clone size follow that table, whereas D and trimming were derived from the DNA. For this sample there are just over 50,000 clones; roughly 75% appear just once. The leading ten clones occupy 4% of the sample.

The sample's time point label is to be understood as: pretreatment peripheral blood. A total of roughly 31 patients with locally advanced or metastatic urothelial carcinoma, treated at Memorial Sloan Kettering on a trial protocol, made up the cohort. Peripheral blood mononuclear cells were collected pretreatment and during treatment, with between 1 and 8 total time points obtained per patient. The Qiagen DNeasy Blood extraction kit was used to purify genomic DNA from total PBMCs and tumor samples. Collected pretreatment and during treatment, PBMCs were isolated and stored as previously described. The chain is assembled from TRBV5-1 and TRBJ2-7; 8 nucleotides in the junction match TRBD2. The sequencing here drew on PBMCs, taken around atezolizumab (anti-PD-L1) treatment. The source of this sequence is a man in his sixties or seventies with urothelial cancer. The CDR3 corresponds to CASNRGGTAYEQYF. The nucleotides are TGCGCCAGCAACCGGGGGGGCACTGCCTACGAGCAGTACTTC.